Presented here are 12 T cell receptor beta chains from one specimen sequenced in a study of control samples from healthy donors and cancer patients (TCRdb year 2020). The library was prepared using the immunoSEQ multiplex PCR assay. The table was pulled from immuneACCESS by TCRdb, which kept in-frame rearrangements only. Such tables lose some clones; where checked, under half of the loss comes from unresolved V genes, and the rest has no known cause. The sample table records fewer than 65,000 clones; more than 70% of these occur just once. The top ten clonotypes cover 1.5% to 2% of the sample. Sequenced: PBMCs. Receptor source: a man aged 40-55 years with colorectal cancer.

This sequence joins TRBV12-5 and TRBJ2-1; 9 nucleotides match TRBD1. The CDR3 sequence is 16 residues long. Per the germline V gene, CDR1 is LGHNT and CDR2 is FRNRAP. V shed 3 bases and J 5 bases; nucleotides not matched to a gene: 8. CDR3 sequence: CASGLTTGGPHNEQFF. The CDR3 DNA is TGTGCTAGTGGTTTAACTACAGGGGGCCCACACAATGAGCAGTTCTTC.

The chain joins TRBV4-1 to TRBJ2-1; TRBD2 matches at 15 bases. V trimming: 3 bases; J trimming: 9 bases; junction bases outside the gene matches: 12. The V gene's germline CDR1 is MGHRA and CDR2 YSYEKL. The CDR3 covers 18 residues. CDR3: CASSQDPWTSGRAGEQFF. CDR3 nucleotide sequence: TGCGCCAGCAGCCAGGACCCCTGGACTAGCGGGAGGGCAGGTGAGCAGTTCTTC.

DNA of the CDR3: TGTGCCAGCAGTCCCCAAGGACCCCTATTTGAAAAACTGTTTTTT. This encodes CASSPQGPLFEKLFF. The V and J genes are TRBV27 and TRBJ1-4; D unclear. Germline CDR1 is MNHEY and CDR2 is SMNVEV (reference sequence). V lost 5 bases to trimming and J lost 7 bases, with 17 bases between them. This CDR3 spans 15 amino acids.

The chain joins TRBV20-1 to TRBJ2-7; 12 bases match TRBD2. The V segment lost 3 bases and the J segment 5 bases; nucleotides outside the gene matches: 5. The CDR3 runs 14 residues. Germline lookup yields CDR1 DFQATT and CDR2 SNEGSKA (reference sequence). The CDR3 coding sequence is TGCAGTGCTAGTGCTAGCGGGAGGGACCACGAGCAGTACTTC. This codes for CSASASGRDHEQYF.

CDR3 sequence (DNA): TGTGCCAGCAGCTTAACCCGTTTCGGGGCGAACACCGGGGAGCTGTTTTTT. This gives the protein CASSLTRFGANTGELFF. The chain recombines TRBV11-2 with TRBJ2-2, with D maybe TRBD2 (5 bases). Per germline, CDR1 SGHAT and CDR2 FQNNGV. V lost 2 bases and J lost 0, with 13 bases in between. This CDR3 has 17 amino acids.

The gene calls are TRBV5-1 and TRBJ2-5; TRBD1 aligns across 7 bases. The germline V gene has CDR1 SGHRS and CDR2 YFSETQ. The CDR3 sequence is 16 residues long. V shed 0 bases, J shed 2 bases, and the junction held 7 bases outside the gene matches. CDR3 protein: CASSLATAGGQETQYF. The CDR3 region has the DNA TGCGCCAGCAGCTTGGCTACGGCAGGGGGTCAAGAGACCCAGTACTTC.

The chain couples TRBV11-3 to TRBJ1-1, with D maybe TRBD1 (5 bases). Deletions cut 0 bases from V and 3 bases from J, with 8 bases between. Germline values: CDR1 SGHNT, CDR2 YENEEA. The CDR3 is 14 residues long. The CDR3 is CASSLDLGDTEAFF. CDR3 DNA: TGTGCCAGCAGCTTAGATTTAGGGGACACTGAAGCTTTCTTT.

V is TRBV7-8 and J is TRBJ1-6; D ambiguous. In germline, CDR1 is SGHVS, CDR2 FQNEAQ. This CDR3 has 14 amino acids. The germline V and J ends were trimmed by 5 bases and 3 bases, with 8 bases remaining between them. CDR3 coding DNA: TGTGCCAGCAGCAGACGGGGCTATAATTCACCCCTCCACTTT. As protein: CASSRRGYNSPLHF. The full variable domain, completed using reference TRBV7-8 and TRBJ1-6, is GAGVSQSPRYKVAKRGQDVALRCDPISGHVSLFWYQQALGQGPEFLTYFQNEAQLDKSGLPSDRFFAERPEGSVSTLKIQRTQQEDSAVYLCASSRRGYNSPLHFGNGTRLTVT.

The V and J genes are TRBV28 and TRBJ1-4; D unclear. Germline-derived CDR1 and CDR2 are MDHEN and SYDVKM. CDR3 size: 13 residues. Trimming cost V 10 bases and J 4 bases, with 13 bases left between them. CDR3 in DNA: TGTGCCACCACGGGTCTGGATAATGAAAAACTGTTTTTT. Translated: CATTGLDNEKLFF.

The chain couples TRBV15 to TRBJ2-7, with D possibly matching TRBD2 (5 bases). CDR1 is LNHNV, CDR2 YYDKDF, per germline (reference sequence). The CDR3 sequence is 16 residues long. Trimming left V 0 bases short and J 4 bases short, with 16 bases between. For the CDR3, the DNA is TGTGCCACCAGCAGAGATCTTAGCGTCGTCAGGTACGAGCAGTACTTC. Protein sequence: CATSRDLSVVRYEQYF.

V is TRBV29-1 and J is TRBJ2-7; D is uncertain. In germline, CDR1 is SQVTM, CDR2 ANQGSEA. The germline V and J ends were trimmed by 7 bases and 4 bases, with 14 bases remaining between them. This CDR3 contains 12 residues. CDR3 coding DNA: TGCAGCGCGTCCCTAGGGCAGTACGAGCAGTACTTC. Its translation is CSASLGQYEQYF.

This clone has a single count. The chain uses TRBV20-1 and TRBJ2-3; maybe TRBD2 (5 bases). The CDR3 extends over 10 amino acids. The germline V gene encodes CDR1 DFQATT and CDR2 SNEGSKA (reference sequence). V lost 6 bases to trimming and J lost 6 bases, with 7 bases between them. DNA of the CDR3: TGCAGTGCCGAGCGGGATACGCAGTATTTT. Translated, it gives CSAERDTQYF.